This entry lists 13 T cell receptor beta chains sequenced from one sample in a study of cytomegalovirus exposure and HLA in healthy donors. Use of 60 Vbeta and 13 Jbeta primers characterized the PCR. The method was immunoSEQ multiplex PCR; TCRdb's version includes in-frame clones alone and lacks a portion of them. The sample contains roughly 140,000 clones, about 72% of which appear only once. Sequenced: PBMCs. All receptors derive from a man between 40 and 49 years old in good health and CMV-seronegative.

This clone has only a few counts. The chain combines TRBV6-6 with TRBJ2-7; TRBD1 matches 11 bases. CDR1 is MNHNY and CDR2 is SVGAGI in the germline V gene (reference sequence). V gave up 5 bases and J gave up 0 bases; unmatched junction bases: 3. This CDR3 has 15 residues. The DNA of the CDR3 is TGTGCCAGCAGTGACGGGACAGGGGGCTCCTACGAGCAGTACTTC. This translates into CASSDGTGGSYEQYF.

The rearrangement uses TRBV5-6 and TRBJ1-2; TRBD1 is a possible D gene (5 bases). Germline-derived CDR1 and CDR2 are SGHDT and YYEEEE. The CDR3 is 15 residues long. Between the trimmed V and J ends, which lost 0 bases and 6 bases, there was a span of 15 bases. The CDR3 sequence: CASSLGDYYTHGYTF. The CDR3 bases are TGTGCCAGCAGCTTGGGGGACTACTATACGCATGGCTACACCTTC.

This clone was counted a few times. The rearrangement uses TRBV4-3 and TRBJ2-1; 11 nucleotides align to TRBD2. Germline lookup yields CDR1 LGHNA and CDR2 YSLEER. With 0 bases clipped from V and 3 bases from J, the junction kept 4 bases outside the gene matches. There are 17 residues in the CDR3. CDR3 protein: CASSQDPGLADYNEQFF. The CDR3 DNA reads as TGCGCCAGCAGCCAAGATCCGGGACTAGCGGACTACAATGAGCAGTTCTTC.

V usage is TRBV7-9 and J usage is TRBJ2-7; the match to TRBD1 covers 11 bases. From germline, CDR1 is SEHNR and CDR2 FQNEAQ (reference sequence). The CDR3 contains 14 residues. The junction had 9 bases not matched to a gene; V was cut back by 5 bases and J by 9 bases. CDR3 nucleotide sequence: TGTGCCAGCAGCCCGTTGGACAGGGGGCATAGGCAGTACTTC. This gives the protein CASSPLDRGHRQYF.

This clone was recorded only once. The V call is TRBV6-4, the J call TRBJ1-1; D gene ambiguous. This CDR3 has 13 residues. The V gene lost 4 bases and the J gene lost 3 bases, with 9 bases spanning the gap. Germline assignment: CDR1 MRHNA and CDR2 SNTAGT. The CDR3, as DNA: TGTGCCAGCAGTGTCGAGACTCACACTGAAGCTTTCTTT. Translating it yields CASSVETHTEAFF.

The chain has TRBV11-3 and TRBJ2-7, with a weak D call TRBD1 (5 bases). The germline CDR1 and CDR2 sequences are SGHNT and YENEEA. The CDR3 contains 13 residues. Trimming took off 3 bases at V and 2 bases at J, with 8 bases between the two ends. Here the CDR3 DNA reads TGTGCCAGCAGCTTGGGCAGGGCCTACGAGCAGTACTTC. Its translation: CASSLGRAYEQYF. The variable domain in full, completed from reference TRBV11-3 and TRBJ2-7, reads EAGVVQSPRYKIIEKKQPVAFWCNPISGHNTLYWYLQNLGQGPELLIRYENEEAVDDSQLPKDRFSAERLKGVDSTLKIQPAELGDSAVYLCASSLGRAYEQYFGPGTRLTVT.

The rearrangement links TRBV7-8 to TRBJ2-4, with D possibly being TRBD2 (7 bases). The CDR3 runs to 16 residues. Deletions cut 5 bases from V and 0 bases from J, with 14 bases between. In germline, CDR1 is SGHVS, CDR2 FQNEAQ. The CDR3 sequence is CASSHGGPPAKNIQYF. The CDR3 DNA reads as TGTGCCAGCAGCCACGGGGGGCCCCCAGCCAAAAACATTCAGTACTTC.

The rearrangement links TRBV9 to TRBJ2-3; 10 bases match TRBD1. Germline CDR1 reads SGDLS; CDR2 reads YYNGEE. The CDR3 loop spans 15 amino acids. V lost 3 bases and J lost 3; bases outside the gene matches: 4. The CDR3 bases are TGTGCCAGCAGCGCCCGGGACAGGGGAACAGATACGCAGTATTTT. This translates into CASSARDRGTDTQYF.

The chain carries TRBV2 and TRBJ1-1, with D perhaps TRBD1 (5 bases). V dropped 7 bases and J dropped 0 bases, with 12 bases sitting between them. CDR1 is SNHLY, CDR2 FYNNEI, per germline. The CDR3 totals 14 residues. CDR3 in amino acids: CASMSRVLNTEAFF. The CDR3 DNA reads TGTGCCAGCATGTCCAGGGTACTGAACACTGAAGCTTTCTTT.

The chain couples TRBV12-5 to TRBJ2-3; 8 bases fit TRBD1. V lost 4 bases and J lost 6; bases outside the gene matches: 6. Germline CDR1 and CDR2: LGHNT and FRNRAP. The CDR3 contains 14 residues. CDR3 sequence (DNA): TGTGCTAGTGGTTCGGACAGGGCGGTTGATACGCAGTATTTT. Amino acids: CASGSDRAVDTQYF. Variable domain in full (rest from reference TRBV12-5 and TRBJ2-3): DARVTQTPRHKVTEMGQEVTMRCQPILGHNTVFWYRQTMMQGLELLAYFRNRAPLDDSGMPKDRFSAEMPDATLATLKIQPSEPRDSAVYFCASGSDRAVDTQYFGPGTRLTVL.

V is TRBV7-8 and J is TRBJ2-7; D gene unclear. Germline V gene sequence: CDR1 SGHVS, CDR2 FQNEAQ. The V end lost 5 bases, the J end lost 4 bases, and 12 bases lay between the germline ends. The CDR3 is 13 residues long. The CDR3 region has the DNA TGTGCCAGCAGCCTGGCCATTGAATACGAGCAGTACTTC. Its protein product is CASSLAIEYEQYF.

The chain is built from TRBV5-4 and TRBJ2-7; 12 positions agree with TRBD2. Germline-derived CDR1 and CDR2 are SGHNT and YYREEE (reference sequence). Germline trimming cut 0 bases from V and 3 bases from J; bases unmatched to any gene: 7. This CDR3 spans 17 amino acids. The CDR3 coding sequence is TGTGCCAGCAGCTTGGTTCTAGCGGGGGGGGTAATCTACGAGCAGTACTTC. It codes for CASSLVLAGGVIYEQYF.

The V and J genes are TRBV19 and TRBJ1-1, with D perhaps TRBD1 (5 bases). Germline-derived CDR1 and CDR2 are LNHDA and SQIVND (reference sequence). The CDR3 runs 14 residues. V gave up 6 bases and J gave up 5 bases, with 16 bases separating them. CDR3: CASSSQGFSTEAFF. The CDR3 DNA is TGTGCCAGTAGCAGCCAGGGTTTTTCGACTGAAGCTTTCTTT.